This passage covers 2 T cell receptor beta chains from one sample sequenced in a study of blood T cell repertoires in COVID-19. This table comes from immunoSEQ multiplex PCR, and its TCRdb copy is limited to in-frame clones, with some not included. Counted here are over 200,000 clones, 70% to 90% occurring once; the ten biggest clones make up 11%. The specimen sequenced was PBMCs or T cells enriched from blood (not recorded which). The receptors come from a young man who had recovered from COVID-19.

The chain links TRBV11-3 to TRBJ2-2; tentatively, D is TRBD2 (5 bases). Germline-derived CDR1 and CDR2 are SGHNT and YENEEA. The CDR3 is made up of 14 amino acids. Trimming left V 2 bases short and J 6 bases short, with 10 bases between. The CDR3 sequence is CASSLLNGAGELFF. CDR3 DNA: TGTGCCAGCAGCTTATTAAACGGGGCCGGGGAGCTGTTTTTT.

This chain joins TRBV19 and TRBJ2-2; 10 bases line up with TRBD2. The CDR3 extends over 16 amino acids. Germline-derived CDR1 and CDR2 are LNHDA and SQIVND (reference sequence). V dropped 9 bases and J dropped 7; count of bases not matched to a gene: 14. In nucleotides, the CDR3 is TGTGCCAGCCTTCCGCTAGCGGGAGTCGCTGGCGGGGAGCTGTTTTTT. It encodes CASLPLAGVAGGELFF.